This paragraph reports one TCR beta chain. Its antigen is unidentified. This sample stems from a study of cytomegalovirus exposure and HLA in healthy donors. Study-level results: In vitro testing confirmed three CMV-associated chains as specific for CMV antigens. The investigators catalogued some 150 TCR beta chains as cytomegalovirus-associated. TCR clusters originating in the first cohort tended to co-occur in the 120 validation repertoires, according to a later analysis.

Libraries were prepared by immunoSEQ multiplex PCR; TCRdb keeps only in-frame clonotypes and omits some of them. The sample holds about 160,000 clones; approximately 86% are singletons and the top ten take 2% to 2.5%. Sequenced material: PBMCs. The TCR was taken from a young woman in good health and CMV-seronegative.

The CDR3 is CASSMWSQPGSTYEQYF. DNA of the CDR3: TGTGCCAGTAGTATGTGGTCTCAGCCAGGGTCGACCTACGAGCAGTACTTC. This sequence joins TRBV19 and TRBJ2-7; perhaps TRBD1 as D (5 bases). This CDR3 spans 17 amino acids. Trimming took off 3 bases at V and 2 bases at J, with 20 bases between the two ends. CDR1 is LNHDA and CDR2 is SQIVND in the germline V gene (reference sequence).